The rows below give T cell receptor beta chains drawn from one sample of a study of T-cell reconstitution after alpha-beta-depleted transplantation in children. Each CDR3 protein is one row after TCRdb ran MiXCR on the PCR reads. The data contain 400,000 to 500,000 distinct CDR3 sequences, 11% of them singletons. Sequenced here: PBMCs from the stem cell graft donor, sampled from the stem cell graft. These receptors were collected from a human donor who donated a stem cell graft to a child with acute myeloid leukemia. The CDR3 runs from the conserved cysteine through the conserved F or W. Fields, in order: clone size, D gene, J gene, V gene, CDR3 DNA, CDR3 protein. D genes are given only for firm matches. The size of a clone is reported for some rows only, either as once, few or many, or as a class for expanded clones.

few,TRBD2,TRBJ2-7,TRBV20-1,TGCAGTGCTAGAGATCCCCAGCGGGAGCCCTACGAGCAGTACTTC,CSARDPQREPYEQYF
few,-,TRBJ1-1,TRBV6-6,TGTGCCAGCAATAAACAACAGGGTCTAGCTTTCTTT,CASNKQQGLAFF
-,-,TRBJ1-2,TRBV10-3,TGTGCCATCAGTGAGTCGGGCTATGGCTACACCTTC,CAISESGYGYTF
many,-,TRBJ2-1,TRBV29-1,TGCAGCGTTGTAGGGACTGGCTCCTACAATGAGCAGTTCTTC,CSVVGTGSYNEQFF
-,TRBD1,TRBJ1-1,TRBV19,TGTGCCAGTAGTTGGACAGGGTGGGACACTGAAGCTTTCTTT,CASSWTGWDTEAFF
few,-,TRBJ1-3,TRBV20-1,TGCAGTGCTGAGAAGTTCGGGGTTCAGAACACCATATATTTT,CSAEKFGVQNTIYF
once,TRBD1,TRBJ1-3,TRBV5-1,TGCGCCAGCAGCCAAGGACAGGGGGCTGGAAACACCATATATTTT,CASSQGQGAGNTIYF
-,-,TRBJ1-1,TRBV27,TGTGCCAGCAGTTTGCGTGCGATAGATGAAGCTTTCTTT,CASSLRAIDEAFF
-,-,TRBJ2-1,TRBV19,TGTGCCAGTAGTCCAATAGGTATAGAGGCGACCTACAATGAGCAGTTCTTC,CASSPIGIEATYNEQFF
few,-,TRBJ2-1,TRBV25-1,TGTGCCAGCAGTGGTGGCAGGGGAGATGAGCAGTTCTTC,CASSGGRGDEQFF